This T cell receptor beta chain appears in the sequencing data of a study of neoadjuvant anti-PD-1 for oral cavity cancer. Overall study findings and caveats: Non-responders to neoadjuvant nivolumab had significantly more clonal PBMC T cells than responders.

Specified time point: after neoadjuvant nivolumab, at surgical resection. Patients had newly diagnosed, untreated stage II-IVA oral cavity squamous cell carcinoma. These oral cavity squamous cell carcinomas were HPV-negative and locally advanced. This clone was detected only a few times. Its antigen is currently unknown. Most PBMC samples had roughly 0.45 ug input DNA in six replicates. TCRdb keeps only in-frame clones here, not all; method: immunoSEQ multiplex PCR. This table has over 11,000 clones, 75% appearing once. The V end lost 6 bases, the J end lost 8 bases, and 14 bases lay between the germline ends. The germline V gene encodes CDR1 MNHNS and CDR2 SASEGT. CDR3 length: 13 amino acids.

This receptor was obtained from a person aged 40 to 85 with oral cavity squamous cell carcinoma. The chain joins TRBV6-1 to TRBJ1-5; D remains unclear. Sequencing used PBMCs, obtained after nivolumab (anti-PD-1) treatment. DNA for the CDR3: TGTGCCAGCAGGCCCGACATGGTTGAGCCCCAGCATTTT. Its translation is CASRPDMVEPQHF.